The rows below give T cell receptor beta chains drawn from one sample of a study of cytomegalovirus exposure and HLA in healthy donors. Clones were sequenced by immunoSEQ multiplex PCR, and TCRdb holds only the in-frame ones, with some missing. The profile shows around 120,000 clones, under 80% of them singletons. Sequencing used PBMCs. These receptors came from a man between 60 and 75 years old in good health and CMV-seropositive. The CDR3 runs from the conserved cysteine through the conserved F or W. Fields, in order: clone size, D gene, J gene, V gene, CDR3 protein, CDR3 DNA. The D gene is left open where the match is weak. Size tells how often a clone was seen (once, few, many) or the class of an expanded clone, and some rows leave it out.

-,-,TRBJ1-2,TRBV13,CASSLRRGYGYTF,TGTGCCAGCAGCTTGCGTCGGGGCTATGGCTACACCTTC
few,TRBD1,TRBJ1-4,TRBV5-4,CASSAYRDRHNEKLFF,TGTGCCAGCAGTGCATACCGGGACAGACATAATGAAAAACTGTTTTTT
-,TRBD2,TRBJ2-3,TRBV9,CASSPSGTGPTDTQYF,TGTGCCAGCAGCCCCAGCGGGACGGGTCCCACAGATACGCAGTATTTT
-,-,TRBJ1-6,TRBV11-2,CASSSTGLGSPLHF,TGTGCCAGCAGTTCGACAGGATTGGGGTCACCCCTCCACTTT
-,-,TRBJ1-6,TRBV7-8,CATGEAPYRNSPLHF,TGTGCCACGGGGGAGGCCCCTTATCGGAATTCACCCCTCCACTTT
-,TRBD1,TRBJ2-1,TRBV5-6,CASSLSSRGPQFF,TGTGCCAGCAGCTTGTCTAGCAGGGGGCCGCAGTTCTTC
-,TRBD1,TRBJ2-1,TRBV28,CASRIWDREDNEQFF,TGCGCCAGCAGGATATGGGACAGGGAGGACAATGAGCAGTTCTTC
few,-,TRBJ2-5,TRBV11-2,CASSQSGGGETQYF,TGTGCCAGCAGCCAATCTGGGGGCGGGGAGACCCAGTACTTC
-,-,TRBJ1-3,TRBV28,CASSSYGGTLGNTIYF,TGTGCCAGCAGTTCGTACGGGGGGACCCTTGGAAACACCATATATTTT
-,-,TRBJ1-1,TRBV10-1,CASSYGGIKTEAFF,TGCGCCAGCAGCTACGGAGGAATCAAGACTGAAGCTTTCTTT
-,-,TRBJ2-1,TRBV2,CASRGGGGGSYNEQFF,TGTGCCAGCAGGGGAGGGGGAGGGGGCTCCTACAATGAGCAGTTCTTC
-,-,TRBJ1-1,TRBV7-6,CASSQDTNTEAFF,TGTGCCAGCAGCCAGGACACGAACACTGAAGCTTTCTTT
-,-,TRBJ2-7,TRBV4-2,CASSQGGDPLEQYF,TGTGCCAGCAGCCAAGGGGGGGACCCTCTCGAGCAGTACTTC
-,TRBD2,TRBJ2-2,TRBV2,CASGREFSTGELFF,TGTGCCAGCGGGAGGGAATTTAGCACCGGGGAGCTGTTTTTT
-,-,TRBJ1-2,TRBV5-1,CASSLNAGLTGVYTF,TGCGCCAGCAGCTTAAACGCAGGGTTAACGGGTGTCTACACCTTC
-,-,TRBJ2-7,TRBV9,CASSPGSSYEQYF,TGTGCCAGCAGCCCCGGGAGCTCCTACGAGCAGTACTTC
-,-,TRBJ2-1,TRBV12-5,CASGLWGRDEQFF,TGTGCTAGTGGTTTGTGGGGGCGCGATGAGCAGTTCTTC
-,-,TRBJ1-1,TRBV11-3,CASSLDSQVNTEAFF,TGTGCCAGCAGCTTAGATAGCCAAGTGAACACTGAAGCTTTCTTT
-,-,TRBJ2-7,TRBV7-9,CASSSSRLRWDEQYF,TGTGCCAGCAGCTCATCCAGACTACGATGGGACGAGCAGTACTTC
-,-,TRBJ1-1,TRBV28,CASSSGGTDTEAFF,TGTGCCAGCAGTTCGGGAGGGACGGACACTGAAGCTTTCTTT
-,-,TRBJ1-1,TRBV5-4,CASGRMGGGTEAFF,TGTGCCAGCGGGCGAATGGGTGGAGGCACTGAAGCTTTCTTT
-,-,TRBJ1-1,TRBV15,CATSRDRLNTEAFF,TGTGCCACCAGCAGAGACAGATTGAACACTGAAGCTTTCTTT
-,-,TRBJ1-1,TRBV5-6,CASSVPQAGDTEAFF,TGTGCCAGCAGCGTACCACAGGCTGGGGACACTGAAGCTTTCTTT
-,TRBD1,TRBJ1-1,TRBV30,CAWSRGGAGEAFF,TGTGCCTGGAGTCGAGGGGGCGCTGGTGAAGCTTTCTTT
few,-,TRBJ1-1,TRBV4-1,CASSQDLVLVRNTEAFF,TGCGCCAGCAGCCAAGATCTAGTACTTGTTCGGAACACTGAAGCTTTCTTT
-,-,TRBJ1-3,TRBV11-2,CASSLGRPPLFLGNTIYF,TGTGCCAGCAGCTTAGGGAGGCCACCTCTATTCCTTGGAAACACCATATATTTT
-,-,TRBJ2-7,TRBV9,CASSVGQSPSYEQYF,TGTGCCAGCAGCGTAGGACAGTCCCCTTCCTACGAGCAGTACTTC
-,TRBD1,TRBJ1-2,TRBV7-9,CASSEEGARSNYGYTF,TGTGCCAGCAGCGAAGAGGGGGCGCGGTCGAACTATGGCTACACCTTC
-,TRBD1,TRBJ2-1,TRBV29-1,CSVEAHRDRSYNEQFF,TGCAGCGTTGAAGCACACAGGGACAGGTCATACAATGAGCAGTTCTTC
few,-,TRBJ1-1,TRBV6-1,CASSEGGTEAFF,TGTGCCAGCAGTGAAGGAGGCACTGAAGCTTTCTTT
-,-,TRBJ2-5,TRBV30,CAWRLFETQYF,TGTGCCTGGAGACTATTTGAGACCCAGTACTTC
once,-,TRBJ2-6,TRBV28,CASSFQGTGANVLTF,TGTGCCAGCAGTTTTCAGGGGACCGGGGCCAACGTCCTGACTTTC
-,-,TRBJ1-6,TRBV6-1,CASSEGREKHNSPLHF,TGTGCCAGCAGTGAAGGACGGGAAAAACACAATTCACCCCTCCACTTT
once,-,TRBJ1-2,TRBV9,CASKTGGAAAGGYTF,TGTGCCAGCAAGACCGGGGGGGCGGCAGCGGGCGGCTACACCTTC
-,TRBD2,TRBJ2-7,TRBV18,CASSPTSGRDESYEQYF,TGTGCCAGCTCACCGACTAGCGGGAGGGACGAGAGCTACGAGCAGTACTTC
-,-,TRBJ2-7,TRBV7-9,CASSLRGAVGKGGEQYF,TGTGCCAGCAGCTTAAGGGGCGCAGTGGGGAAAGGGGGCGAGCAGTACTTC
-,-,TRBJ1-6,TRBV30,CAWSRDWSYNSPLHF,TGTGCCTGGAGCCGGGACTGGAGCTATAATTCACCCCTCCACTTT
-,TRBD1,TRBJ1-2,TRBV6-1,CASSDRGRPTLYGYTF,TGTGCCAGCAGTGACAGGGGGAGGCCCACTCTCTATGGCTACACCTTC
-,-,TRBJ2-2,TRBV27,CASRPGFANTGELFF,TGTGCCAGCAGGCCAGGGTTCGCGAACACCGGGGAGCTGTTTTTT
-,-,TRBJ2-3,TRBV10-2,CASSRTADTQYF,TGCGCCAGCAGCCGGACAGCAGATACGCAGTATTTT
-,-,TRBJ2-1,TRBV11-2,CASSPGLHEQFF,TGTGCCAGCAGCCCAGGATTGCATGAGCAGTTCTTC
-,-,TRBJ1-5,TRBV21-1,CASSIRTGKYSNQPQHF,TGTGCCAGCAGCATACGGACGGGGAAATATAGCAATCAGCCCCAGCATTTT
-,TRBD2,TRBJ2-7,TRBV27,CASSLHLAGGSYEQYF,TGTGCCAGCAGTCTCCATTTAGCGGGGGGCTCCTACGAGCAGTACTTC
-,TRBD1,TRBJ1-1,TRBV25-1,CASSEYRQGNTEAFF,TGTGCCAGCAGTGAATATAGACAGGGTAACACTGAAGCTTTCTTT
-,TRBD1,TRBJ1-2,TRBV30,CACTDRYYGYTF,TGTGCCTGTACGGACAGGTACTATGGCTACACCTTC